This TCR beta chain was sequenced for a study of post-analysis software for immune sequencing data. Across the study: Included among the disease courses, which were recorded for the cohort, were relapsing-remitting, secondary progressive and progressive-relapsing multiple sclerosis. Findings of the study overall: Five TRBV segments, including TRBV5-6, TRBV5-1 and TRBV20-1, were more frequent in patients than controls. Samples from one preparation batch, clustered by F measure, grouped strongly together. Those with multiple sclerosis, the patient group, showed significantly lower normalized Chao1 diversity than controls.

Per the germline V gene, CDR1 is LNHNV and CDR2 is YYDKDF (reference sequence). The V segment lost 3 bases and the J segment 3 bases; nucleotides outside the gene matches: 9. There are 16 residues in the CDR3. Unique molecular identifiers had been added to the TCR beta cDNA libraries. TCRdb independently ran MiXCR on the PCR reads; one entry per CDR3 protein. The sample has around 440,000 distinct CDR3 sequences; roughly 45% are singletons. A note on this clonotype: The antigen is not known.

The receptor comes from a girl aged 10-17 years with multiple sclerosis. Sequencing used blood. The V and J genes are TRBV15 and TRBJ2-7; 9 positions agree with TRBD1. The CDR3 is CATSSPGQGEGYEQYF. The CDR3 nucleotides read TGTGCCACCAGCAGCCCGGGACAGGGTGAGGGCTACGAGCAGTACTTC.